The T cell receptor (beta chain) described here comes from a study of T cells expressing NK-cell markers. This CDR3 spans 15 amino acids. The germline gives CDR1 SGHRS, CDR2 YFSETQ. TCRdb reprocessed the 5' RACE reads and reports one entry per CDR3 protein, with no DNA. The sample totals 150,000 or so distinct CDR3 sequences. Sequenced: blood T cells: a sorted CD56 or NKG2C T cell subset, CD4+ or CD8+ T cells, or bulk PBMC T cells (not recorded which). The chain carries TRBV5-1 and TRBJ2-3; TCRdb's D call of TRBD1 is untestable without DNA. This receptor was taken from a woman aged 50 to 65 in good health. CDR3 amino acids: CASSADRVGTDTQYF.